One and the same sample provided the 25 T cell receptor beta chains below, sequenced in a study of cytomegalovirus exposure and HLA in healthy donors. Here immunoSEQ multiplex PCR was the method, and the copy in TCRdb shows in-frame clones only, minus some. The profile covers hundreds of thousands of clones, with roughly 87% appearing a single time and approximately 12% taken by the ten largest. Material for sequencing was PBMCs. These receptor sequences come from a man aged 18 to 30 in good health and CMV-seropositive.

CDR3 in DNA: TGTGCCAGCAGTTTAGCGGGAGAGATCTACAATGAGCAGTTCTTC. This encodes CASSLAGEIYNEQFF. The V and J genes are TRBV2 and TRBJ2-1; TRBD2 matches at 9 bases. CDR1 and CDR2 (germline): SNHLY, FYNNEI. The CDR3 runs to 15 residues. Unmatched junction bases numbered 5, after V lost 5 bases and J lost 3 bases. The full variable domain, with the rest looked up from reference TRBV2 and TRBJ2-1, is EPEVTQTPSHQVTQMGQEVILRCVPISNHLYFYWYRQILGQKVEFLVSFYNNEISEKSEIFDDQFSVERPDGSNFTLKIRSTKLEDSAMYFCASSLAGEIYNEQFFGPGTRLTVL.

This rearrangement joins TRBV30 to TRBJ1-1; D unclear. The CDR3 covers 12 residues. CDR1 and CDR2 (germline): GTSNPN, SVGIG (reference sequence). Between the trimmed V and J ends, which lost 3 bases and 6 bases, there was a span of 11 bases. The CDR3 nucleotides are TGTGCCTGGAGCGCCCTATCCCCTGAAGCTTTCTTT. Amino acid sequence: CAWSALSPEAFF.

The chain links TRBV11-3 to TRBJ2-1; D possibly corresponds to TRBD2 (6 bases). The CDR3 is 15 amino acids. CDR1 and CDR2 (germline): SGHNT, YENEEA. With 1 base removed from V and 3 bases from J, the gap between germline ends came to 10 bases. The CDR3, as DNA: TGTGCCAGCAGCTTAGGTGGCGGGAACTACAATGAGCAGTTCTTC. This encodes CASSLGGGNYNEQFF.

CDR3 in DNA: TGTGCCAGCAGCGGGACAGTTAGTAATGAAAAACTGTTTTTT. This encodes CASSGTVSNEKLFF. The V call is TRBV6-5, the J call TRBJ1-4; 7 nucleotides match TRBD1. With 6 bases clipped from V and 4 bases from J, the junction kept 5 bases outside the gene matches. Per the germline V gene, CDR1 is MNHEY and CDR2 is SVGAGI. The CDR3 has 14 amino acids.

The V call is TRBV6-1, the J call TRBJ2-7; a weak D match, TRBD1 (5 bases). Germline lookup yields CDR1 MNHNS and CDR2 SASEGT. The ends were cut back, 4 bases at V and 5 bases at J, with 9 bases in the middle. The CDR3 has 12 amino acids. The DNA for the CDR3 is TGTGCCAGCAGTGCACAGGTGAACGAGCAGTACTTC. This encodes CASSAQVNEQYF.

The chain recombines TRBV5-5 with TRBJ2-7, with D perhaps matching TRBD2 (5 bases). The V and J ends lost 2 bases and 1 base respectively, with 10 bases between them. CDR1 SGHKS and CDR2 YYEKEE come from the germline V gene (reference sequence). This CDR3 spans 14 amino acids. The CDR3 DNA reads as TGTGCCAGCAGCTTTTGGACTGGTTCCTACGAGCAGTACTTC. It specifies CASSFWTGSYEQYF.

This chain uses TRBV28 with TRBJ1-2, with unresolved D. V was pared by 3 bases and J by 1 base, with 15 bases between. The CDR3 spans 16 residues. Germline CDR1 is MDHEN and CDR2 is SYDVKM. Written as DNA, the CDR3 is TGTGCCAGCAGTTTTGTAGGTCTGGATGATAACTATGGCTACACCTTC. This sequence encodes CASSFVGLDDNYGYTF.

This CDR3 reads CASSPSVPPEQYF. In DNA form, the CDR3 reads TGTGCCAGCAGTCCTTCAGTCCCCCCCGAGCAGTACTTC. The V and J genes are TRBV28 and TRBJ2-7; no reliable D call. CDR1 is MDHEN, CDR2 SYDVKM, per germline. This CDR3 is built from 13 residues. The ends were cut back, 5 bases at V and 6 bases at J, with 14 bases in the middle.

V and J are TRBV19 and TRBJ1-2; no definite D call. Germline CDR1 is LNHDA and CDR2 is SQIVND (reference sequence). V lost 7 bases and J lost 3, with 15 bases in between. The CDR3 runs 14 residues. In DNA, the CDR3 is TGTGCCAGTACCTCCACTCCTGAATACTATGGCTACACCTTC. It yields the protein CASTSTPEYYGYTF.

The CDR3 region is CASRLHTDTQYF. CDR3 DNA: TGTGCCAGCAGGTTGCACACAGATACGCAGTATTTT. V gene TRBV6-6 combines with J gene TRBJ2-3; D uncertain. Looked up from germline, CDR1 is MNHNY and CDR2 is SVGAGI (reference sequence). This CDR3 contains 12 residues. V gave up 6 bases and J gave up 2 bases, with 6 bases separating them.

The gene calls are TRBV4-2 and TRBJ2-7; 8 bases line up with TRBD1. Germline CDR1 LGHNA, CDR2 YNFKEQ. Trimming removed 5 bases from V and 6 bases from J; junction bases left unmatched: 6. This CDR3 is 13 amino acids long. In DNA, the CDR3 is TGTGCCAGCAGCGCGGACAGGGTTGGCGAGCAGTACTTC. This translates into CASSADRVGEQYF.

This clone was seen a single time. This chain links TRBV29-1 with TRBJ2-1; 15 bases map to TRBD2. Trimming cost V 8 bases and J 6 bases; bases outside gene matches: 5. CDR1 and CDR2 from the germline V gene are SQVTM and ANQGSEA. The CDR3 loop spans 14 amino acids. CDR3 nucleotides: TGCAGCACCCGGACTAGCGGGAGGGCCAATGAGCAGTTCTTC. Translation: CSTRTSGRANEQFF.

V is TRBV19 and J is TRBJ1-1; D is perhaps TRBD1 (6 bases). V was cut by 6 bases and J by 0 bases, with 8 bases left in between. The CDR3 is 13 amino acids. Germline V gene data show CDR1 as LNHDA and CDR2 as SQIVND (reference sequence). The CDR3 reads CASRGQMNTEAFF. In DNA, the CDR3 is TGTGCCAGTAGGGGACAAATGAACACTGAAGCTTTCTTT.

The CDR3 spells CASSRPPGTGDEKLFF. CDR3 nucleotides: TGCGCCAGCAGCCGTCCCCCCGGGACAGGGGATGAAAAACTGTTTTTT. V and J are TRBV4-3 and TRBJ1-4, with TRBD1 identical over 10 bases. V lost 4 bases to trimming and J lost 6 bases; unmatched junction nucleotides: 8. Germline lookup yields CDR1 LGHNA and CDR2 YSLEER. The CDR3 contains 16 residues.

The chain joins TRBV5-1 to TRBJ2-7; 8 bases are a match to TRBD1. Germline V gene sequence: CDR1 SGHRS, CDR2 YFSETQ. CDR3 length: 13 residues. V was pared by 3 bases and J by 4 bases, with 3 bases of the junction left unmatched. The chain's CDR3 is CASSYDRGYEQYF. CDR3 DNA: TGCGCCAGCAGCTACGACAGGGGTTACGAGCAGTACTTC.

This clone was seen just once. V gene TRBV7-6 combines with J gene TRBJ2-7; TRBD2 aligns across 7 bases. J lost 5 bases, V lost 5 bases, and 9 bases had no gene match. Germline lookup yields CDR1 SGHVS and CDR2 FNYEAQ. There are 14 residues in the CDR3. The CDR3 coding sequence is TGTGCCAGCAGCCAACCTGGGGAGGGTGACGAGCAGTACTTC. Translated, it gives CASSQPGEGDEQYF. The complete variable domain, with remaining parts taken from reference TRBV7-6 and TRBJ2-7, reads GAGVSQSPRYKVTKRGQDVALRCDPISGHVSLYWYRQALGQGPEFLTYFNYEAQQDKSGLPNDRFSAERPEGSISTLTIQRTEQRDSAMYRCASSQPGEGDEQYFGPGTRLTVT.

This sequence joins TRBV11-3 and TRBJ1-2; a possible D gene is TRBD1 (5 bases). This CDR3 has 13 amino acids. V lost 4 bases and J lost 4, with 10 bases in between. Germline V CDR1 and CDR2: SGHNT, YENEEA. The CDR3 region has the DNA TGTGCCAGCAGCTCAAGACAGACCTATGGCTACACCTTC. Protein sequence: CASSSRQTYGYTF.

This chain uses TRBV5-1 with TRBJ2-7; 11 bases are shared with TRBD1. Germline V gives CDR1 SGHRS, CDR2 YFSETQ. Trimming cost V 0 bases and J 8 bases; bases outside gene matches: 10. The CDR3 extends over 16 amino acids. The CDR3 DNA reads as TGCGCCAGCAGCTTGGAGGCGGGGGACAGGGGGAGGCAGCAGTACTTC. It is translated as CASSLEAGDRGRQQYF.

The chain has TRBV11-3 and TRBJ2-3; D call uncertain. The CDR3 covers 14 residues. Trimming left V 4 bases short and J 5 bases short, with 13 bases between. Germline CDR1 and CDR2: SGHNT and YENEEA. The DNA for the CDR3 is TGTGCCAGCAGCTCTCTCCGAGGTGGAGATACGCAGTATTTT. Its translation: CASSSLRGGDTQYF.

This clone occurred once. V gene TRBV5-6 combines with J gene TRBJ2-1, with a weak D call TRBD2 (6 bases). Germline lookup yields CDR1 SGHDT and CDR2 YYEEEE. V shed 4 bases and J shed 9 bases, with 17 bases lying between them. CDR3 length equals 14 residues. The CDR3 DNA is TGTGCCAGCAGCCTGGGGTCGGGGAGGATTGAGCAGTTCTTC. Protein product: CASSLGSGRIEQFF.

The chain employs TRBV27 and TRBJ2-7; no definite D call. The CDR3 totals 15 residues. The germline V gene has CDR1 MNHEY and CDR2 SMNVEV (reference sequence). V gave up 4 bases and J gave up 3 bases, with 16 bases separating them. CDR3 sequence (DNA): TGTGCCAGCAGTTCCGTAGGACCTACCGGCTACGAGCAGTACTTC. Translation gives CASSSVGPTGYEQYF.

Regarding this clone: The same CDR3 can be traced to other DNA sequences in this sample. The chain recombines TRBV30 with TRBJ1-2; TRBD1 matches at 10 bases. This CDR3 contains 14 residues. V gave up 2 bases and J gave up 2 bases; unmatched junction bases: 2. Germline CDR1 reads GTSNPN; CDR2 reads SVGIG (reference sequence). CDR3 residues: CAWSPGQGNYGYTF. CDR3 nucleotide sequence: TGTGCCTGGAGTCCGGGACAGGGGAACTATGGCTACACCTTC. Full variable domain (missing parts from reference TRBV30 and TRBJ1-2): SQTIHQWPATLVQPVGSPLSLECTVEGTSNPNLYWYRQAAGRGLQLLFYSVGIGQISSEVPQNLSASRPQDRQFILSSKKLLLSDSGFYLCAWSPGQGNYGYTFGSGTRLTVV.

V and J are TRBV11-2 and TRBJ2-3; maybe TRBD1 (5 bases). Trimming stripped 1 base from V and 2 bases from J, with 10 bases between. There are 15 residues in the CDR3. The germline V gene encodes CDR1 SGHAT and CDR2 FQNNGV. This CDR3 reads CASSLGTPLTDTQYF. DNA of the CDR3: TGTGCCAGCAGCTTAGGGACACCCCTCACAGATACGCAGTATTTT.

The chain employs TRBV6-5 and TRBJ2-7, with a possible D match to TRBD1 (6 bases). V was pared by 3 bases and J by 6 bases, with 9 bases between. From germline, CDR1 is MNHEY and CDR2 SVGAGI. This CDR3 has 12 amino acids. Here the CDR3 reads CASSYIGGEQYF. DNA for the CDR3: TGTGCCAGCAGTTATATAGGGGGCGAGCAGTACTTC.

This clone was detected only once. The gene calls are TRBV30 and TRBJ2-3; 8 bases are shared with TRBD2. The trim removed 2 bases at V and 3 bases at J, leaving 4 bases unmatched. Looked up from germline, CDR1 is GTSNPN and CDR2 is SVGIG (reference sequence). The CDR3 extends over 14 amino acids. Here the CDR3 DNA reads TGTGCCTGGAGTCACCCGGGAGGGACAGATACGCAGTATTTT. This encodes CAWSHPGGTDTQYF.